This T cell receptor beta chain was obtained from a study of T-cell memory formation after mild COVID-19. Overall study findings and caveats: Researchers found some responding clones in pre-infection memory, a sign that cross-reactive memory joined. CM and EM subsets held most contracting CD4+ clones; EMRA held CD8+ ones.

This CDR3 is 15 amino acids long. The V end lost 1 base, the J end lost 1 base, and 7 bases lay between the germline ends. TCRdb reanalysed the 5' RACE reads using MiXCR and keeps one entry per CDR3 protein. The table records under 250,000 distinct CDR3 sequences, approximately 15% of them present only once. Note on this clonotype: Its antigen is as yet unknown.

This TCR derives from an adult woman who had mild COVID-19 (a few samples of this study predate the infection). Cell type and time point are not known. Sequenced: PBMCs or a T cell subset sorted from them (not recorded which). The chain links TRBV12-3 or TRBV12-4 to TRBJ2-2; unclear D gene. The CDR3 spells CASSLVKRNTGELFF. CDR3 nucleotide sequence: TGTGCCAGCAGTTTAGTGAAGCGGAACACCGGGGAGCTGTTTTTT.